Below, 27 T cell receptor beta chains from the same sample are listed, as sequenced in a study of T cell changes during pregnancy in multiple sclerosis. Only in-frame clones appear in the TCRdb table, and some are missing; sequencing was by immunoSEQ multiplex PCR. Here the sample spans about 43,000 clones, 85% to 90% being singletons. The sample consisted of peripheral blood, taken in the second trimester of pregnancy. The receptors were sampled from a female donor in good health, enrolled as a control in a pregnancy study.

The chain uses TRBV30 and TRBJ2-3; TRBD1 matches at 7 bases. CDR3 length: 14 amino acids. Germline V gene sequence: CDR1 GTSNPN, CDR2 SVGIG (reference sequence). V dropped 0 bases and J dropped 8; count of bases not matched to a gene: 8. The chain's CDR3 is CAWSVDRVLVTQYF. The DNA for the CDR3 is TGTGCCTGGAGTGTAGACAGGGTATTGGTTACGCAGTATTTT.

This sequence joins TRBV6-1 and TRBJ1-2, with a weak D call TRBD1 (5 bases). Germline V gives CDR1 MNHNS, CDR2 SASEGT. This CDR3 is 14 amino acids long. Trimming left V 5 bases short and J 5 bases short, with 15 bases between. The CDR3 DNA reads TGTGCCAGCAGTTCTGGGGGGGATTTTTATGGCTACACCTTC. Its translation: CASSSGGDFYGYTF.

The chain uses TRBV9 and TRBJ2-1; D possibly corresponds to TRBD2 (5 bases). Germline CDR1 and CDR2: SGDLS and YYNGEE. The CDR3 is 13 amino acids. Trimming cost V 3 bases and J 9 bases, with 13 bases left between them. CDR3 bases: TGTGCCAGCAGCGACCCAATACGGGGTGAGCAGTTCTTC. Its protein is CASSDPIRGEQFF.

As regards this clone: Distinct nucleotide sequences in the sample also encode this CDR3. The CDR3 sequence is CASSSLREQYF. Here the CDR3 DNA reads TGTGCCAGCAGCTCACTACGAGAGCAGTACTTC. The chain employs TRBV5-6 and TRBJ2-7, with D hard to call. There are 11 residues in the CDR3. Per the germline V gene, CDR1 is SGHDT and CDR2 is YYEEEE. The germline V and J ends were trimmed by 3 bases and 7 bases, with 8 bases remaining between them. Using reference TRBV5-6 and TRBJ2-7 for the parts outside the CDR3, the full variable domain is DAGVTQSPTHLIKTRGQQVTLRCSPKSGHDTVSWYQQALGQGPQFIFQYYEEEERQRGNFPDRFSGHQFPNYSSELNVNALLLGDSALYLCASSSLREQYFGPGTRLTVT.

This clone was seen only once. V and J are TRBV5-5 and TRBJ1-1; D may be TRBD1 (6 bases). V was cut by 4 bases and J by 5 bases, with 15 bases left in between. The CDR3 runs 14 residues. Germline values: CDR1 SGHKS, CDR2 YYEKEE (reference sequence). DNA of the CDR3: TGTGCCAGCAGCATTGCCGGGACACAAACTGAAGCTTTCTTT. It specifies CASSIAGTQTEAFF.

The chain recombines TRBV7-2 with TRBJ2-6; 9 nucleotides align to TRBD1. This CDR3 is built from 17 residues. The V gene's germline CDR1 is SGHTA and CDR2 FQGNSA. The J segment lost 4 bases and the V segment lost 4 bases, leaving 8 bases of the junction unmatched. The CDR3 loop reads CASSSGQGLSGANVLTF. CDR3 coding DNA: TGTGCCAGCAGCTCAGGACAGGGGTTGTCCGGGGCCAACGTCCTGACTTTC.

A single count supports this clone. The chain is built from TRBV10-3 and TRBJ1-2, with TRBD1 matching 8 bases. The junction had 7 bases not matched to a gene; V was cut back by 3 bases and J by 4 bases. Germline assignment: CDR1 ENHRY and CDR2 SYGVKD. The CDR3 contains 15 residues. The chain's CDR3 is CAISDPRTGFYGYTF. Written as DNA, the CDR3 is TGTGCCATCAGTGATCCGAGGACAGGGTTCTATGGCTACACCTTC.

The rearrangement links TRBV9 to TRBJ2-2; a weak D match, TRBD2 (6 bases). This CDR3 is built from 15 residues. Trimming shortened V by 4 bases and J by 1 base, and 11 bases separated the two germline ends. Looked up from germline, CDR1 is SGDLS and CDR2 is YYNGEE. The CDR3 protein is CASSPGGVNTGELFF. CDR3 DNA sequence: TGTGCCAGCAGCCCCGGCGGGGTGAACACCGGGGAGCTGTTTTTT. Based on the CDR3 plus reference TRBV9 and TRBJ2-2, the full variable domain is DSGVTQTPKHLITATGQRVTLRCSPRSGDLSVYWYQQSLDQGLQFLIQYYNGEERAKGNILERFSAQQFPDLHSELNLSSLELGDSALYFCASSPGGVNTGELFFGEGSRLTVL.

The chain recombines TRBV29-1 with TRBJ2-7, with TRBD2 as a possible D gene (6 bases). From germline, CDR1 is SQVTM and CDR2 ANQGSEA. The CDR3 is 14 residues long. Between the trimmed V and J ends, which lost 3 bases and 2 bases, there was a span of 14 bases. CDR3 nucleotide sequence: TGCAGCGTTGACCTCGGGGGAACTCCCTACGAGCAGTACTTC. Protein product: CSVDLGGTPYEQYF.

This clone was recorded a few times. V usage is TRBV27 and J usage is TRBJ2-3; unclear D gene. CDR1 MNHEY and CDR2 SMNVEV come from the germline V gene (reference sequence). This CDR3 is built from 13 residues. Trimming took off 3 bases at V and 5 bases at J, with 9 bases between the two ends. The CDR3 nucleotides read TGTGCCAGCAGTTTCTTTTCGGGAGATACGCAGTATTTT. Protein: CASSFFSGDTQYF.

This chain joins TRBV25-1 and TRBJ2-7, with 12 bases lining up with TRBD2. Germline V gene lookup returns CDR1 MGHDK and CDR2 SYGVNS. Losses at the gene ends were 4 bases for V and 5 bases for J; bases not matched to a gene: 9. CDR3 length equals 16 residues. The DNA for the CDR3 is TGTGCCAGCAGTGCCCGACTAGCGGGAGTTGGAAACGAGCAGTACTTC. It specifies CASSARLAGVGNEQYF.

This clone was observed a single time. The rearrangement uses TRBV7-6 and TRBJ2-7, with 11 bases that match TRBD1. The germline V gene has CDR1 SGHVS and CDR2 FNYEAQ. J lost 3 bases, V lost 1 base, and 5 bases had no gene match. The CDR3 runs to 16 residues. CDR3 amino acids: CASSLEGGTGGYEQYF. The CDR3 DNA is TGTGCCAGCAGCTTAGAGGGTGGGACAGGGGGCTACGAGCAGTACTTC.

V and J are TRBV4-1 and TRBJ2-3, with D possibly being TRBD2 (6 bases). Germline V lookup: CDR1 MGHRA, CDR2 YSYEKL. The ends were cut back, 1 base at V and 6 bases at J, with 14 bases in the middle. The CDR3 consists of 15 residues. CDR3 sequence reads: CASSQAGVGKDTQYF. In DNA form, the CDR3 reads TGCGCCAGCAGCCAAGCGGGAGTTGGTAAGGATACGCAGTATTTT.

The genes are TRBV5-1 and TRBJ2-3; D uncertain. V lost 6 bases and J 5 bases, leaving 10 bases between the germline ends. Germline CDR1 SGHRS, CDR2 YFSETQ. This CDR3 region has 12 residues. Written as DNA, the CDR3 is TGCGCCAGCAAGCCCGGTGGAGATACGCAGTATTTT. This encodes CASKPGGDTQYF.

In this sample, this clone turned up a few times. V is TRBV4-1 and J is TRBJ1-6; 11 bases agree with TRBD1. CDR3 length: 17 amino acids. CDR1 is MGHRA, CDR2 YSYEKL, per germline. V lost 4 bases, J lost 7 bases, and 9 bases stayed unmatched. The CDR3 loop reads CASSPDRGRSGNSPLHF. CDR3 nucleotides: TGCGCCAGCAGCCCGGACAGGGGGCGATCTGGCAATTCACCCCTCCACTTT.

The chain is built from TRBV11-3 and TRBJ2-7; 7 bases are a match to TRBD1. The CDR3 has 14 residues. The ends lost 1 base at V and 2 bases at J; junction bases unmatched: 2. The germline CDR1 and CDR2 sequences are SGHNT and YENEEA. CDR3 sequence: CASSLGGTAYEQYF. The CDR3 region has the DNA TGTGCCAGCAGCTTAGGAGGGACAGCCTACGAGCAGTACTTC.

This sequence joins TRBV7-2 and TRBJ2-2; 7 bases align to TRBD1. The CDR3 is 15 residues long. Germline CDR1 SGHTA, CDR2 FQGNSA. V trimming: 2 bases; J trimming: 4 bases; junction bases outside the gene matches: 4. Written as DNA, the CDR3 is TGTGCCAGCAGCTTATCACAGGGGAGCACCGGGGAGCTGTTTTTT. This translates into CASSLSQGSTGELFF.

The rearrangement joins TRBV19 to TRBJ1-2, with D perhaps TRBD1 (6 bases). Germline loops: CDR1 LNHDA, CDR2 SQIVND (reference sequence). Trimming took off 0 bases at V and 4 bases at J, with 12 bases between the two ends. The CDR3 length is 15 residues. The CDR3 sequence is CASSIDPWTAYGYTF. CDR3 coding DNA: TGTGCCAGTAGTATAGATCCTTGGACAGCCTATGGCTACACCTTC.

V usage is TRBV5-4 and J usage is TRBJ1-2; 8 positions agree with TRBD1. The CDR3 is made up of 14 amino acids. Germline V gene lookup returns CDR1 SGHNT and CDR2 YYREEE (reference sequence). V lost 9 bases and J lost 2; bases outside the gene matches: 9. The CDR3 DNA follows: TGTGCCACCTCCGGGACAGGTGCGAACTATGGCTACACCTTC. Encoded protein: CATSGTGANYGYTF.

The chain links TRBV28 to TRBJ1-1, with D maybe TRBD1 (5 bases). In germline, CDR1 is MDHEN, CDR2 SYDVKM. Trimming cost V 10 bases and J 1 base, with 16 bases left between them. There are 14 residues in the CDR3. CDR3 sequence: CAIRTHQGNTEAFF. In DNA, the CDR3 is TGTGCCATCCGAACACATCAGGGGAACACTGAAGCTTTCTTT. Looking up the rest from reference TRBV28 and TRBJ1-1 gives the full variable domain: DVKVTQSSRYLVKRTGEKVFLECVQDMDHENMFWYRQDPGLGLRLIYFSYDVKMKEKGDIPEGYSVSREKKERFSLILESASTNQTSMYLCAIRTHQGNTEAFFGQGTRLTVV.

The V gene is TRBV7-2, the J gene TRBJ2-5; 8 bases are a match to TRBD2. Germline-derived CDR1 and CDR2 are SGHTA and FQGNSA. Trimming removed 1 base from V and 0 bases from J; junction bases left unmatched: 4. This CDR3 spans 16 amino acids. As DNA, the CDR3 is TGTGCCAGCAGCTTAGTATCACTAGCGGACCAAGAGACCCAGTACTTC. Encoded protein: CASSLVSLADQETQYF.

The chain recombines TRBV27 with TRBJ1-2; TRBD1 matches at 10 bases. The CDR3 length is 16 residues. V lost 3 bases to trimming and J lost 5 bases; unmatched junction nucleotides: 9. Germline CDR1 MNHEY, CDR2 SMNVEV (reference sequence). CDR3 bases: TGTGCCAGCAGTTTCACCCGACAGGGGGCGCGGTATGGCTACACCTTC. Translated: CASSFTRQGARYGYTF.

This clone appeared once. The chain couples TRBV9 to TRBJ2-1; 8 nucleotides align to TRBD2. CDR3 length equals 16 residues. From germline, CDR1 is SGDLS and CDR2 YYNGEE. With 4 bases clipped from V and 3 bases from J, the junction kept 9 bases outside the gene matches. The CDR3 sequence is CASSPRESGSYNEQFF. In DNA, the CDR3 is TGTGCCAGCAGCCCCCGGGAGAGCGGGAGCTACAATGAGCAGTTCTTC.

DNA for the CDR3: TGTGCCAGCAGCTTAGATTTGGGGGGGGATCAGCCCCAGCATTTT. Translation: CASSLDLGGDQPQHF. The V call is TRBV11-2, the J call TRBJ1-5; tentative D call: TRBD1 (5 bases). There are 15 residues in the CDR3. Germline assignment: CDR1 SGHAT and CDR2 FQNNGV. V lost 0 bases to trimming and J lost 5 bases, with 11 bases between them.

This clone appeared a few times. The V and J genes are TRBV30 and TRBJ1-1; 10 bases map to TRBD1. Trimming removed 5 bases from V and 5 bases from J; junction bases left unmatched: 5. This CDR3 has 13 amino acids. Germline CDR1 is GTSNPN and CDR2 is SVGIG (reference sequence). CDR3: CAWDRGQKTEAFF. In DNA form, the CDR3 reads TGTGCCTGGGACAGGGGGCAGAAAACTGAAGCTTTCTTT.

V gene TRBV11-2 combines with J gene TRBJ2-1, with 9 bases matching TRBD2. This CDR3 contains 15 residues. The germline V gene has CDR1 SGHAT and CDR2 FQNNGV. The ends lost 5 bases at V and 8 bases at J; junction bases unmatched: 10. CDR3 nucleotide sequence: TGTGCCAGCAGCGCCTTAGCGGGAGCCCTCTATGAGCAGTTCTTC. This gives the protein CASSALAGALYEQFF.

The chain couples TRBV29-1 to TRBJ2-1; the D gene is possibly TRBD2 (6 bases). CDR1 and CDR2 from the germline V gene are SQVTM and ANQGSEA. The CDR3 loop spans 13 amino acids. Deletions cut 3 bases from V and 6 bases from J, with 12 bases between. The CDR3 here is CSVDTSTINEQFF. The DNA of the CDR3 is TGCAGCGTTGATACTAGCACGATCAATGAGCAGTTCTTC.